The 12 T cell receptor beta chains reported below all come from one sample, sequenced in a study of cytomegalovirus exposure and HLA in healthy donors. PCR employed 60 Vbeta and 13 Jbeta primers. Assay used: immunoSEQ multiplex PCR; TCRdb lists only in-frame clones, some missing. The top ten hold just over 4.5% of the sample, which has 120,000 or so clones, approximately 10% seen once. The sample taken for sequencing was PBMCs. Every receptor here comes from a woman aged 18-30 years in good health and CMV-seropositive.

This rearrangement joins TRBV19 to TRBJ1-5, with D unclear. This CDR3 is 12 amino acids long. Germline V gives CDR1 LNHDA, CDR2 SQIVND (reference sequence). Trimming pared 9 bases from V and 5 bases from J, leaving 11 bases between. The CDR3, as DNA: TGTGCCAGCGGGATTCCCCATCAGCCCCAGCATTTT. Encoded protein: CASGIPHQPQHF.

V gene TRBV4-1 combines with J gene TRBJ2-2, with 7 nucleotides matching TRBD1. The J segment lost 3 bases and the V segment lost 5 bases, leaving 12 bases of the junction unmatched. The CDR3 loop spans 17 amino acids. Germline assignment: CDR1 MGHRA and CDR2 YSYEKL. CDR3 in DNA: TGCGCCAGCAGCACACGACAGGGCCCCGTGGACACCGGGGAGCTGTTTTTT. Translating it yields CASSTRQGPVDTGELFF.

This clone was seen a few times. The CDR3 protein is CSGERLAGNEQFF. CDR3 in DNA: TGCAGCGGGGAGCGACTAGCGGGCAATGAGCAGTTCTTC. The chain has TRBV29-1 and TRBJ2-1, with 10 bases lining up with TRBD2. With V trimmed by 7 bases and J by 6 bases, 6 bases remained unmatched. In germline, CDR1 is SQVTM, CDR2 ANQGSEA. This CDR3 contains 13 residues.

This clone was counted only a few times. The chain has TRBV30 and TRBJ2-5, with no clear D. Trimming took off 5 bases at V and 1 base at J, with 11 bases between the two ends. The CDR3 runs 13 residues. From germline, CDR1 is GTSNPN and CDR2 SVGIG (reference sequence). Here the CDR3 DNA reads TGTGCCTGGGAAAGCGACCGCCAAGAGACCCAGTACTTC. Protein: CAWESDRQETQYF.

This clone has more than one count but fewer than ten. The J gene is TRBJ2-7, the V gene TRBV20-1; D not certain. Germline lookup yields CDR1 DFQATT and CDR2 SNEGSKA (reference sequence). V lost 3 bases to trimming and J lost 4 bases, with 7 bases between them. The CDR3 has 11 residues. This chain's CDR3 is CSASRVYEQYF. The CDR3 coding sequence is TGCAGTGCTAGTCGAGTTTACGAGCAGTACTTC.

This clone was recorded a few times. This chain joins TRBV5-1 and TRBJ1-1; tentatively, D is TRBD1 (6 bases). The CDR3 spans 16 residues. Germline values: CDR1 SGHRS, CDR2 YFSETQ. Trimming cost V 0 bases and J 2 bases, with 14 bases left between them. The CDR3 sequence is CASSLAFGDINTEAFF. CDR3 bases: TGCGCCAGCAGCTTGGCCTTCGGGGACATAAACACTGAAGCTTTCTTT.

The rearrangement uses TRBV2 and TRBJ1-1, with a weak D call TRBD1 (6 bases). The CDR3 consists of 14 residues. Germline V gene lookup returns CDR1 SNHLY and CDR2 FYNNEI. With 7 bases removed from V and 0 bases from J, the gap between germline ends came to 12 bases. The CDR3 loop reads CASNTDRLNTEAFF. DNA of the CDR3: TGTGCCAGCAACACGGACAGACTGAACACTGAAGCTTTCTTT.

This rearrangement joins TRBV5-8 to TRBJ2-7; 8 nucleotides match TRBD2. The CDR3 covers 14 residues. The germline CDR1 and CDR2 sequences are SGHTS and YDEGEE. V was clipped by 2 bases and J by 0 bases; unmatched bases: 1. The CDR3 DNA reads TGTGCCAGCAGCTTACTAGCGGTCTCCTACGAGCAGTACTTC. This codes for CASSLLAVSYEQYF.

A word on this clone: A read error may account for a junction end that differs from germline. The identical CDR3 is also encoded by other nucleotide sequences in the sample. This sequence joins TRBV29-1 and TRBJ1-1; no definite D call. Germline CDR1 is SQVTM and CDR2 is ANQGSEA. The CDR3 has 12 amino acids. The chain's CDR3 is CSVVAAVTEAFF. CDR3 nucleotides: TGCAGTGTTGTGGCGGCGGTCACTGAAGCTTTCTTT.

The chain couples TRBV7-9 to TRBJ1-1; D might be TRBD1 (5 bases). The CDR3 is 15 amino acids. In germline, CDR1 is SEHNR, CDR2 FQNEAQ (reference sequence). Trimming stripped 4 bases from V and 7 bases from J, with 19 bases between. This CDR3 reads CASSSLPSDTLEAFF. CDR3 nucleotide sequence: TGTGCCAGCAGCTCCCTACCATCGGACACACTTGAAGCTTTCTTT.

This clone was found a few times. This rearrangement joins TRBV6-1 to TRBJ1-1, with TRBD1 matching over 8 bases. This CDR3 comprises 16 residues. Per germline, CDR1 MNHNS and CDR2 SASEGT. J gave up 0 bases and V 4 bases, and 7 bases lay outside the gene matches. CDR3 region: CASSAGGYRMNTEAFF. The CDR3 nucleotides are TGTGCCAGCAGTGCAGGGGGCTACAGGATGAACACTGAAGCTTTCTTT.

The chain recombines TRBV18 with TRBJ2-3, with D possibly matching TRBD2 (6 bases). The V gene lost 1 base and the J gene lost 3 bases, with 20 bases spanning the gap. This CDR3 contains 18 residues. Germline V gene lookup returns CDR1 KGHSH and CDR2 LQKENI. The CDR3 protein is CASSPLFGSGRSTDTQYF. The CDR3, as DNA: TGTGCCAGCTCACCACTCTTCGGGAGTGGCAGGTCAACAGATACGCAGTATTTT.